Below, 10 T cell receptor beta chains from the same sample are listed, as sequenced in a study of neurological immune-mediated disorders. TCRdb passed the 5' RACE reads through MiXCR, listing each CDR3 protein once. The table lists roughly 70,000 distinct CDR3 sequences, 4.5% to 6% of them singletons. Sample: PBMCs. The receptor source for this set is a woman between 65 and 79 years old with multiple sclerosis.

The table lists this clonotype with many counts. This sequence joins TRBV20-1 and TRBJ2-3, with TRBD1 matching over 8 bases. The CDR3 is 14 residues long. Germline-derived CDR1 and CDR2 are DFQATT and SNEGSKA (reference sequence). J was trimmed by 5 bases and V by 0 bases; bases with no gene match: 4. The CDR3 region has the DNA TGCAGTGCTAGAGACAGGGGGCCGAGAGATACGCAGTATTTT. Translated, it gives CSARDRGPRDTQYF.

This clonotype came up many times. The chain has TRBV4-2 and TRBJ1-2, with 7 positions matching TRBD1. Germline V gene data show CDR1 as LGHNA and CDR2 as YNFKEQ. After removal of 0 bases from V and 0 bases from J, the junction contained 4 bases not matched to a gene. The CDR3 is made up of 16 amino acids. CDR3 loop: CASSQEIRGSNYGYTF. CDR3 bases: TGTGCCAGCAGCCAAGAAATCAGGGGGTCTAACTATGGCTACACCTTC.

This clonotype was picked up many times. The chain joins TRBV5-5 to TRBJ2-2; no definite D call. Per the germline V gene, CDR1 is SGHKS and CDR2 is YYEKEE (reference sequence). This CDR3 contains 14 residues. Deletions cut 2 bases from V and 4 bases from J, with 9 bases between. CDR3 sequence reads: CASSLTTSTGELFF. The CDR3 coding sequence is TGTGCCAGCAGCTTAACGACGTCCACCGGGGAGCTGTTTTTT. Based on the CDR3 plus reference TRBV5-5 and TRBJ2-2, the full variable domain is DAGVTQSPTHLIKTRGQQVTLRCSPISGHKSVSWYQQVLGQGPQFIFQYYEKEERGRGNFPDRFSARQFPNYSSELNVNALLLGDSALYLCASSLTTSTGELFFGEGSRLTVL.

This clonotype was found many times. CDR3 loop: CASRGSGTGNGYTF. CDR3 sequence (DNA): TGTGCCAGCAGAGGGTCCGGGACAGGGAATGGCTACACCTTC. The chain recombines TRBV12-3 or TRBV12-4 with TRBJ1-2; TRBD1 matches at 9 bases. V lost 6 bases and J lost 6; bases outside the gene matches: 8. The CDR3 contains 14 residues.

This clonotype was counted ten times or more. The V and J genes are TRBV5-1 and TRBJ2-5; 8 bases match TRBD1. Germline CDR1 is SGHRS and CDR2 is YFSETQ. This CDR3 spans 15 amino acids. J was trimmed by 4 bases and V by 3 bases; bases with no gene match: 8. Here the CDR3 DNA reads TGCGCCAGCAGCTGGACAGGGAACGTCGGAGAGACCCAGTACTTC. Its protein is CASSWTGNVGETQYF.

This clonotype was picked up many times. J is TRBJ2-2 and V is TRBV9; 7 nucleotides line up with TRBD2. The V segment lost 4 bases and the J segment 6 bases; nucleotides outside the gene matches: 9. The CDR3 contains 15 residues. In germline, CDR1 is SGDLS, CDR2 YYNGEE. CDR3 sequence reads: CASSPGTNSPGELFF. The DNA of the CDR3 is TGTGCCAGCAGCCCCGGGACTAACTCCCCCGGGGAGCTGTTTTTT.

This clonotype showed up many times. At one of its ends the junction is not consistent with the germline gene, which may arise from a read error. This chain's CDR3 is CATSDLPGKAADYDEQFF. Written as DNA, the CDR3 is TGTGCCACCAGTGACCTCCCAGGGAAAGCGGCCGACTACGATGAGCAGTTCTTC. This chain connects TRBV24-1 to TRBJ2-1, with D perhaps assigned TRBD1 or TRBD2 (5 bases each). The CDR3 is made up of 18 amino acids. The V gene's germline CDR1 is KGHDR and CDR2 SFDVKD.

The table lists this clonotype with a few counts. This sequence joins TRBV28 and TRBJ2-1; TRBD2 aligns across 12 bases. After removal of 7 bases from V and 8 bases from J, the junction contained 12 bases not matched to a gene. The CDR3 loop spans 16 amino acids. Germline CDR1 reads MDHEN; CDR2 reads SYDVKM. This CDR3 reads CASTPTGTSGYDEQFF. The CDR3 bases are TGTGCCAGCACTCCTACCGGGACTAGCGGGTACGATGAGCAGTTCTTC.

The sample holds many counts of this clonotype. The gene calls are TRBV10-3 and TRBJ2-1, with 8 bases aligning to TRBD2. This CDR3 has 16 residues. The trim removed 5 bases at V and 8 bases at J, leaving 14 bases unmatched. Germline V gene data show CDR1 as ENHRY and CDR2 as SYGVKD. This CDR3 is CAISRRSGREGDEQFF. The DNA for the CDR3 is TGTGCCATCAGTCGTCGGAGCGGCCGGGAGGGCGATGAGCAGTTCTTC.

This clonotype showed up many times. The DNA of the CDR3 is TGTGCCAGCAGTTTGGGGCTTCAGTCGGCTGAAGCTTTCTTT. Translation: CASSLGLQSAEAFF. This chain links TRBV12-3 or TRBV12-4 with TRBJ1-1; possible D gene TRBD1, 5 bases. This CDR3 is 14 amino acids long. The V gene lost 3 bases and the J gene lost 6 bases, with 14 bases spanning the gap.